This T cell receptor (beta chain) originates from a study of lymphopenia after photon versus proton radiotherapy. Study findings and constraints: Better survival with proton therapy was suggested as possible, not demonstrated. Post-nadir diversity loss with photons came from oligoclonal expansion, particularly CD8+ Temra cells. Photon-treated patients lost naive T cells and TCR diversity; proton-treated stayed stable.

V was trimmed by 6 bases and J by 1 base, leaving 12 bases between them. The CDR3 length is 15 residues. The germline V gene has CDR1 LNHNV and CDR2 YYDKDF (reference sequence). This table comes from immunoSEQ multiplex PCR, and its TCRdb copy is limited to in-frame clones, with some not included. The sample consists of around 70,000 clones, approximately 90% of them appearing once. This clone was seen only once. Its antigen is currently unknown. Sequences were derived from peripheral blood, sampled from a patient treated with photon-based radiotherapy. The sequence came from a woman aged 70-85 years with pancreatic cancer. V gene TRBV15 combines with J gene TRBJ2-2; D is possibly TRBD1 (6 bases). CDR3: CATRAGQRNTGELFF. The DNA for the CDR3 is TGTGCCACCAGGGCCGGACAGCGGAACACCGGGGAGCTGTTTTTT.